The 24 T cell receptor beta chains given below trace back to one sample, sequenced in a study of T cell responses to AZD1222 COVID-19 vaccine (TCRdb year 2021). The library was made by the immunoSEQ multiplex PCR assay. TCRdb re-hosts the immuneACCESS table, in-frame sequences only. Its copies lack some clones; in the studies checked, an unresolved V gene accounts for under half of them, and the cause for the rest is not known. In all, the sample holds 150,000 to 200,000 clones, and around 94% of those were seen once. The ten largest clones represent under 6% of the sample. Interpreted using the paper, the time point label stands for: about 28 days (+/-7) after the second vaccine dose. The specimen was peripheral blood, collected 28 days after the second AZD1222 dose. These receptors all come from an adult who received the AZD1222 COVID-19 vaccine.

The V and J genes are TRBV5-1 and TRBJ2-7; tentatively, D is TRBD2 (5 bases). V lost 4 bases and J 11 bases, leaving 25 bases between the germline ends. The CDR3 length is 15 residues. CDR1 is SGHRS, CDR2 YFSETQ, per germline. CDR3 DNA sequence: TGCGCCAGCAGCCCCTCTCTGGGCGGTTTAGGGAGAAAGTACTTC. Protein: CASSPSLGGLGRKYF.

V is TRBV15 and J is TRBJ2-7, with 10 nucleotides matching TRBD2. With 1 base clipped from V and 3 bases from J, the junction kept 6 bases outside the gene matches. Germline CDR1 LNHNV, CDR2 YYDKDF (reference sequence). The CDR3 spans 16 residues. This CDR3 reads CATSRGLAGVGYEQYF. DNA for the CDR3: TGTGCCACCAGCAGAGGTCTAGCGGGAGTTGGCTACGAGCAGTACTTC.

For this clone: The same CDR3 can be traced to other DNA sequences in this sample. This sequence joins TRBV12-3 or TRBV12-4 and TRBJ1-1; D is undetermined. The CDR3 sequence is 12 residues long. V was cut by 5 bases and J by 1 base, with 5 bases left in between. CDR3 DNA sequence: TGTGCCAGCAGTCGGAGGAACACTGAAGCTTTCTTT. This translates into CASSRRNTEAFF.

The V call is TRBV19, the J call TRBJ2-7, with no clear D. The CDR3 covers 16 residues. The germline V gene encodes CDR1 LNHDA and CDR2 SQIVND (reference sequence). The germline V and J ends were trimmed by 1 base and 3 bases, with 16 bases remaining between them. The CDR3 spells CASSIGSASAVYEQYF. The CDR3 DNA is TGTGCCAGTAGTATAGGCTCAGCGTCCGCGGTCTACGAGCAGTACTTC.

The J gene is TRBJ1-2, the V gene TRBV28, with D hard to call. Trimming left V 6 bases short and J 2 bases short, with 10 bases between. Germline CDR1 is MDHEN and CDR2 is SYDVKM. The CDR3 has 13 amino acids. Written as DNA, the CDR3 is TGTGCCAGCAGGTTAAAAAAGAACTATGGCTACACCTTC. Its protein product is CASRLKKNYGYTF.

This sequence joins TRBV7-9 and TRBJ1-3, with 8 positions matching TRBD1. Germline trimming cut 3 bases from V and 4 bases from J; bases unmatched to any gene: 14. CDR1 SEHNR and CDR2 FQNEAQ come from the germline V gene (reference sequence). There are 18 residues in the CDR3. The CDR3 coding sequence is TGTGCCAGCAGCTTTAGGAGGGCAGGGGGCGACTTAGGAAACACCATATATTTT. This sequence encodes CASSFRRAGGDLGNTIYF. Full variable domain (rest looked up from reference TRBV7-9 and TRBJ1-3): DTGVSQNPRHKITKRGQNVTFRCDPISEHNRLYWYRQTLGQGPEFLTYFQNEAQLEKSRLLSDRFSAERPKGSFSTLEIQRTEQGDSAMYLCASSFRRAGGDLGNTIYFGEGSWLTVV.

This sequence joins TRBV11-3 and TRBJ2-3, with D uncertain. V was shortened by 4 bases and J by 4 bases, with 12 bases between the two germline ends. This CDR3 region has 14 residues. Germline CDR1 is SGHNT and CDR2 is YENEEA. As DNA, the CDR3 is TGTGCCAGCAGCTCCCCCCGAGGCGCAGATACGCAGTATTTT. Its protein product is CASSSPRGADTQYF. The variable domain in full, completed from reference TRBV11-3 and TRBJ2-3, reads EAGVVQSPRYKIIEKKQPVAFWCNPISGHNTLYWYLQNLGQGPELLIRYENEEAVDDSQLPKDRFSAERLKGVDSTLKIQPAELGDSAVYLCASSSPRGADTQYFGPGTRLTVL.

The genes are TRBV11-2 and TRBJ2-6; D ambiguous. This CDR3 spans 18 amino acids. Germline lookup yields CDR1 SGHAT and CDR2 FQNNGV. Trimming removed 1 base at V and 0 bases at J, with 13 bases between. The DNA for the CDR3 is TGTGCCAGCAGCTTAGTCCCCGACCCGAGCTCTGGGGCCAACGTCCTGACTTTC. This sequence encodes CASSLVPDPSSGANVLTF.

This rearrangement joins TRBV29-1 to TRBJ1-5; 8 bases line up with TRBD1. CDR1 SQVTM and CDR2 ANQGSEA come from the germline V gene. The length of the CDR3 is 14 residues. The J segment lost 5 bases and the V segment lost 7 bases, leaving 10 bases of the junction unmatched. DNA of the CDR3: TGCAGCGCCTGTAGGGGACAGGTATATCAGCCCCAGCATTTT. This sequence encodes CSACRGQVYQPQHF.

The chain uses TRBV7-9 and TRBJ1-1; possibly TRBD1 for D (6 bases). The CDR3 is 16 residues long. With 0 bases removed from V and 1 base from J, the gap between germline ends came to 12 bases. Germline values: CDR1 SEHNR, CDR2 FQNEAQ (reference sequence). The CDR3 bases are TGTGCCAGCAGCTTAGCGGGGGCAGATCCGAACACTGAAGCTTTCTTT. Protein sequence: CASSLAGADPNTEAFF.

V and J are TRBV6-5 and TRBJ1-1; D possibly corresponds to TRBD1 (6 bases). Trimming stripped 7 bases from V and 12 bases from J, with 18 bases between. The CDR3 contains 12 residues. The germline V gene encodes CDR1 MNHEY and CDR2 SVGAGI. For the CDR3, the DNA is TGTGCCAGCATTAGTAGTCCAGGGGCCTCTTTCTTT. It specifies CASISSPGASFF.

The chain recombines TRBV6-2 or TRBV6-3 with TRBJ2-7; D gene unclear. From germline, CDR1 is MNHEY and CDR2 SVGEGT. Trimming shortened V by 5 bases and J by 3 bases, and 8 bases separated the two germline ends. The CDR3 has 12 amino acids. CDR3 in DNA: TGTGCCAGCAGTATAACAGACTACGAGCAGTACTTC. It translates to CASSITDYEQYF.

The J gene is TRBJ2-7, the V gene TRBV20-1, with 9 bases aligning to TRBD2. This CDR3 has 13 amino acids. From germline, CDR1 is DFQATT and CDR2 SNEGSKA (reference sequence). Trimming at V came to 6 bases and at J to 3 bases, leaving 6 bases not matched to a gene. CDR3 bases: TGCAGTGCCAGTAGCGGGAGCCGCTACGAGCAGTACTTC. Residues: CSASSGSRYEQYF.

This chain joins TRBV4-3 and TRBJ2-7; TRBD2 agrees at 10 bases. The CDR3 extends over 15 amino acids. Trimming cost V 4 bases and J 4 bases; bases outside gene matches: 7. Per germline, CDR1 LGHNA and CDR2 YSLEER. CDR3 protein: CASSPSSSGSYEQYF. For the CDR3, the DNA is TGCGCCAGCAGCCCGAGCTCTAGCGGGAGTTACGAGCAGTACTTC.

In this sample, this clone turned up once. The rearrangement joins TRBV18 to TRBJ2-2, with a weak D call TRBD1 (6 bases). The CDR3 runs 16 residues. Germline V gene sequence: CDR1 KGHSH, CDR2 LQKENI. The V gene lost 2 bases and the J gene lost 2 bases, with 12 bases spanning the gap. CDR3 sequence reads: CASSPLYRVNTGELFF. The CDR3 DNA follows: TGTGCCAGCTCACCATTATACAGGGTCAACACCGGGGAGCTGTTTTTT.

The V gene is TRBV12-3 or TRBV12-4, the J gene TRBJ2-4; D uncertain. There are 12 residues in the CDR3. V was cut by 5 bases and J by 0 bases, with 2 bases left in between. In DNA, the CDR3 is TGTGCCAGCAGTCCAGCCAAAAACATTCAGTACTTC. It encodes CASSPAKNIQYF.

The CDR3 DNA reads as TGTGCCAGCAGTTACTTGGCAGGGGGCTCCTACGAGCAGTACTTC. Its protein is CASSYLAGGSYEQYF. The chain uses TRBV6-5 and TRBJ2-7; TRBD1 agrees at 7 bases. From germline, CDR1 is MNHEY and CDR2 SVGAGI. With 1 base clipped from V and 0 bases from J, the junction kept 3 bases outside the gene matches. The CDR3 consists of 15 residues.

The count of this clone is one. CDR3 sequence (DNA): TGTGCCAGCAGCCAAGACCAGGGCCTCGGGAATGAAAAACTGTTTTTT. Translating gives CASSQDQGLGNEKLFF. The genes are TRBV4-2 and TRBJ1-4, with D tentatively TRBD1 (5 bases). V lost 0 bases, J lost 5 bases, and 13 bases lay in between. The germline V gene has CDR1 LGHNA and CDR2 YNFKEQ. The CDR3 is 16 residues long.

The rearrangement uses TRBV13 and TRBJ2-5; D is tentatively TRBD1 or TRBD2 (5 bases each). CDR3 length: 15 amino acids. Per germline, CDR1 PRHDT and CDR2 FYEKMQ (reference sequence). V lost 5 bases, J lost 4 bases, and 17 bases lay in between. Written as DNA, the CDR3 is TGTGCCAGCAGCATGGAGCGCGGTGGGACAGAGACCCAGTACTTC. It encodes CASSMERGGTETQYF.

The chain has TRBV5-1 and TRBJ2-7; 8 positions agree with TRBD1. CDR1 is SGHRS and CDR2 is YFSETQ in the germline V gene. Trimming cost V 6 bases and J 2 bases; bases outside gene matches: 10. This CDR3 comprises 15 residues. The CDR3 here is CASTAQGTGTYEQYF. In DNA form, the CDR3 reads TGCGCCAGCACCGCACAGGGGACAGGAACCTACGAGCAGTACTTC.

This chain links TRBV15 with TRBJ2-7; the D gene could be TRBD1 or TRBD2 (6 bases each). V lost 0 bases and J lost 3, with 9 bases in between. This CDR3 spans 14 amino acids. Germline V gene sequence: CDR1 LNHNV, CDR2 YYDKDF (reference sequence). The CDR3 is CATSRDRGLYEQYF. The CDR3 region has the DNA TGTGCCACCAGCAGAGACAGGGGACTCTACGAGCAGTACTTC.

V is TRBV3-1 (or the pseudogene TRBV3-2) and J is TRBJ1-1; no definite D call. Germline V gene sequence: CDR1 LGHDT, CDR2 YNNKEL (reference sequence). V was trimmed by 1 base and J by 0 bases, leaving 9 bases between them. The CDR3 contains 15 residues. CDR3 DNA: TGTGCCAGCAGCCAAGCGACACCTATGAACACTGAAGCTTTCTTT. Amino acid sequence: CASSQATPMNTEAFF.

The CDR3 DNA reads TGCGCCAGCAGCTGGACAACCCAGACTGAAAAACTGTTTTTT. The encoded protein is CASSWTTQTEKLFF. The chain couples TRBV5-1 to TRBJ1-4; D is possibly TRBD1 (5 bases). CDR1 and CDR2 from the germline V gene are SGHRS and YFSETQ. The V and J ends lost 3 bases and 7 bases respectively, with 13 bases between them. CDR3 length equals 14 residues.

This chain links TRBV29-1 with TRBJ1-2, with TRBD1 identical over 7 bases. Germline V gives CDR1 SQVTM, CDR2 ANQGSEA. There are 13 residues in the CDR3. Trimming at V came to 4 bases and at J to 5 bases, leaving 7 bases not matched to a gene. The CDR3 here is CSVGPAGGYGYTF. The DNA of the CDR3 is TGCAGCGTTGGTCCGGCAGGGGGATATGGCTACACCTTC.